A single sample gave rise to the 5 T cell receptor beta chains below, sequenced in a study of CD8 T cells in ankylosing spondylitis. One entry per CDR3 protein, called by TCRdb with MiXCR from the 5' RACE reads. The repertoire holds over 450,000 distinct CDR3 sequences, with 10% to 15% as singletons. The antigens of these receptors remain unknown. Whole-study results and caveats: The study identified a TCR beta motif of under ten highly homologous variants that appeared characteristic of ankylosing spondylitis blood.

The sequenced sample consisted of blood, either unsorted or a sorted T cell fraction (not recorded which). The receptor set was obtained from a male donor with ankylosing spondylitis.

J is TRBJ1-3 and V is TRBV7-2, with D perhaps TRBD1 (6 bases). The length of the CDR3 is 15 residues. CDR1 and CDR2 (germline): SGHTA, FQGNSA. V lost 4 bases, J lost 4 bases, and 14 bases lay in between. The CDR3 protein is CASSWRGGGGNTIYF. CDR3 coding DNA: TGTGCCAGCAGCTGGCGAGGAGGGGGAGGAAACACCATATATTTT.

In its sample, this clonotype was seen a few times. J is TRBJ2-1 and V is TRBV11-2; 8 bases line up with TRBD2. V gave up 0 bases and J gave up 8 bases; unmatched junction bases: 3. CDR1 and CDR2 (germline): SGHAT, FQNNGV. There are 14 residues in the CDR3. The CDR3 DNA follows: TGTGCCAGCAGCTTAGATGTGACTAGCGATGAGCAGTTCTTC. It encodes CASSLDVTSDEQFF.

This clonotype showed up just a few times. V gene TRBV11-2 combines with J gene TRBJ2-3, with TRBD2 as a possible D gene (5 bases). Trimming took off 5 bases at V and 0 bases at J, with 12 bases between the two ends. The CDR3 loop spans 15 amino acids. In germline, CDR1 is SGHAT, CDR2 FQNNGV. CDR3 in DNA: TGTGCCAGCAGCCGGGCAGCGGCTAGCACAGATACGCAGTATTTT. Protein sequence: CASSRAAASTDTQYF.

This clonotype was seen only a few times. The DNA of the CDR3 is TGCGCCAGCAGCCAAGACGGGTCGCAGCCGGCTTTTTATGAGCAGTTCTTC. Residues: CASSQDGSQPAFYEQFF. The V gene is TRBV4-1, the J gene TRBJ2-1, with D unresolved. The V end lost 0 bases, the J end lost 8 bases, and 20 bases lay between the germline ends. The CDR3 loop spans 17 amino acids. CDR1 and CDR2 from the germline V gene are MGHRA and YSYEKL.

Only a few counts were recorded for this clonotype. CDR3 bases: TGCGCCAGCAGCAACGGACAGGGGGGCCAGGGGCAGTACTTC. Translating gives CASSNGQGGQGQYF. The chain joins TRBV5-1 to TRBJ2-7; 10 nucleotides line up with TRBD1. The CDR3 totals 14 residues. V shed 4 bases and J 9 bases; nucleotides not matched to a gene: 10. Germline V gene sequence: CDR1 SGHRS, CDR2 YFSETQ. The full variable domain, in which reference TRBV5-1 and TRBJ2-7 provide the parts outside the CDR3, is KAGVTQTPRYLIKTRGQQVTLSCSPISGHRSVSWYQQTPGQGLQFLFEYFSETQRNKGNFPGRFSGRQFSNSRSEMNVSTLELGDSALYLCASSNGQGGQGQYFGPGTRLTVT.